This T cell receptor beta chain came from a study of tumour-infiltrating T cells in Burkitt lymphoma. Germline V CDR1 and CDR2: MDHEN, SYDVKM. The V gene end was trimmed by 10 bases and the J gene end by 7 bases; junction bases not matched to a gene: 11. This CDR3 spans 13 amino acids. This clone was seen a few times. Data came from immunoSEQ multiplex PCR; TCRdb stores just in-frame clones and leaves some out. The table records 43,000 or so clones, less than 40% of them present only once. The chain joins TRBV28 to TRBJ1-2; 8 nucleotides line up with TRBD1. The sequence derives from a human donor with Burkitt lymphoma. Sequenced input: tumor tissue. Written as DNA, the CDR3 is TGTGCCATCCGACAGGGGCGCTTGGGTGGCTACACCTTC. Encoded protein: CAIRQGRLGGYTF.